The next 16 T cell receptor beta chains were all read from a single sample in a study of T cell responses to AZD1222 COVID-19 vaccine. Produced via immunoSEQ multiplex PCR; TCRdb's table is partial and in-frame only. In the table there are 130,000 or so clones, about 94% of which are singletons. The material was peripheral blood, obtained 28 days after the second AZD1222 dose. Receptors were obtained from an adult who received the AZD1222 COVID-19 vaccine.

The CDR3 reads CASSLDQETQYF. The CDR3 nucleotides read TGTGCCAGCAGCTTAGACCAAGAGACCCAGTACTTC. This chain links TRBV7-8 with TRBJ2-5; D not resolved. V gave up 1 base and J gave up 0 bases, with 0 bases separating them. Looked up from germline, CDR1 is SGHVS and CDR2 is FQNEAQ. This CDR3 contains 12 residues.

The chain recombines TRBV28 with TRBJ1-4; D is unclear. V lost 4 bases to trimming and J lost 8 bases, with 8 bases between them. CDR1 and CDR2 (germline): MDHEN, SYDVKM. The CDR3 has 12 residues. The CDR3 bases are TGTGCCAGCAGTTCCCACTCAGAAAAACTGTTTTTT. This translates into CASSSHSEKLFF.

V and J are TRBV7-8 and TRBJ1-3, with TRBD1 as a possible D gene (6 bases). V was pared by 2 bases and J by 0 bases, with 11 bases between. From germline, CDR1 is SGHVS and CDR2 FQNEAQ. CDR3 size: 16 residues. Here the CDR3 DNA reads TGTGCCAGCAGCTTACCAGGACAGAGCTCTGGAAACACCATATATTTT. Translation: CASSLPGQSSGNTIYF.

This chain uses TRBV5-1 with TRBJ1-4, with 10 bases fitting TRBD1. The CDR3 is 14 amino acids. Germline V lookup: CDR1 SGHRS, CDR2 YFSETQ. The V and J ends lost 3 bases and 6 bases, in that order; junction bases with no gene match: 2. As DNA, the CDR3 is TGCGCCAGCAGCTCCGGGACAGGGGATGAAAAACTGTTTTTT. Protein: CASSSGTGDEKLFF.

CDR3 in DNA: TGTGCCAGCAGTGAATTTCGGCTCCACACAGATACGCAGTATTTT. Its protein product is CASSEFRLHTDTQYF. The V and J genes are TRBV25-1 and TRBJ2-3; no definite D call. The CDR3 covers 15 residues. Deletions cut 1 base from V and 2 bases from J, with 10 bases between. The germline gives CDR1 MGHDK, CDR2 SYGVNS.

The V gene is TRBV27, the J gene TRBJ1-1; no reliable D call. Germline assignment: CDR1 MNHEY and CDR2 SMNVEV (reference sequence). The CDR3 extends over 13 amino acids. The germline V and J ends were trimmed by 4 bases and 1 base, with 7 bases remaining between them. In nucleotides, the CDR3 is TGTGCCAGCAGTTCCCGTCGGAACACTGAAGCTTTCTTT. It codes for CASSSRRNTEAFF.

The chain carries TRBV19 and TRBJ2-7, with 7 nucleotides matching TRBD2. This CDR3 region has 15 residues. The germline V gene has CDR1 LNHDA and CDR2 SQIVND (reference sequence). V shed 3 bases and J 0 bases; nucleotides not matched to a gene: 5. The CDR3: CASSIVAGASYEQYF. CDR3 DNA: TGTGCCAGTAGTATTGTAGCGGGTGCCTCCTACGAGCAGTACTTC.

The chain has TRBV3-1 (or the pseudogene TRBV3-2) and TRBJ2-4; 7 bases are a match to TRBD2. Per the germline V gene, CDR1 is LGHDT and CDR2 is YNNKEL (reference sequence). After removal of 0 bases from V and 4 bases from J, the junction contained 18 bases not matched to a gene. The CDR3 totals 20 residues. The CDR3 region is CASSQERFGLAAGIKNIQYF. Written as DNA, the CDR3 is TGTGCCAGCAGCCAAGAGAGATTCGGTCTAGCGGCGGGGATTAAAAACATTCAGTACTTC.

The chain recombines TRBV12-3 or TRBV12-4 with TRBJ2-1, with D perhaps matching TRBD1 (6 bases). V gave up 8 bases and J gave up 2 bases, with 10 bases separating them. CDR3 size: 13 residues. DNA for the CDR3: TGTGCCAGCCTAGGACAGACCTACAATGAGCAGTTCTTC. Translation: CASLGQTYNEQFF.

The gene calls are TRBV5-4 and TRBJ2-1; 9 positions agree with TRBD2. The CDR3 covers 14 residues. V lost 4 bases and J lost 8; bases outside the gene matches: 7. In germline, CDR1 is SGHNT, CDR2 YYREEE (reference sequence). The CDR3 DNA follows: TGTGCCAGCAGCCTCCGCGGGAGGGCAGATGAGCAGTTCTTC. This sequence encodes CASSLRGRADEQFF. The full variable domain, in which reference TRBV5-4 and TRBJ2-1 provide the parts outside the CDR3, is ETGVTQSPTHLIKTRGQQVTLRCSSQSGHNTVSWYQQALGQGPQFIFQYYREEENGRGNFPPRFSGLQFPNYSSELNVNALELDDSALYLCASSLRGRADEQFFGPGTRLTVL.

This chain links TRBV28 with TRBJ2-7; D is undetermined. The germline V gene encodes CDR1 MDHEN and CDR2 SYDVKM. With 2 bases removed from V and 7 bases from J, the gap between germline ends came to 12 bases. The CDR3 covers 13 residues. The CDR3 DNA reads as TGTGCCAGCAGTTTAAACCGGAATAATGAGCAGTACTTC. This codes for CASSLNRNNEQYF.

This chain connects TRBV7-9 to TRBJ2-3, with TRBD2 identical over 8 bases. The J segment lost 6 bases and the V segment lost 6 bases, leaving 17 bases of the junction unmatched. CDR3 length: 17 amino acids. CDR1 and CDR2 from the germline V gene are SEHNR and FQNEAQ (reference sequence). CDR3 protein: CASSLLPGLGSSDTQYF. DNA for the CDR3: TGTGCCAGCAGTTTACTTCCGGGACTAGGGTCATCCGATACGCAGTATTTT. Looking up the rest from reference TRBV7-9 and TRBJ2-3 gives the full variable domain: DTGVSQNPRHKITKRGQNVTFRCDPISEHNRLYWYRQTLGQGPEFLTYFQNEAQLEKSRLLSDRFSAERPKGSFSTLEIQRTEQGDSAMYLCASSLLPGLGSSDTQYFGPGTRLTVL.

This clone was detected a few times. The V and J genes are TRBV7-7 and TRBJ2-3, with D tentatively TRBD2 (6 bases). V was trimmed by 5 bases and J by 3 bases, leaving 15 bases between them. Germline CDR1 reads SSHAT; CDR2 reads FNYEAQ (reference sequence). CDR3 length: 15 residues. The CDR3 loop reads CASSKEGRGTDTQYF. CDR3 DNA sequence: TGTGCCAGCAGCAAGGAGGGACGAGGTACAGATACGCAGTATTTT.

This sequence joins TRBV11-2 and TRBJ2-7; a possible D gene is TRBD1 (6 bases). V was clipped by 2 bases and J by 3 bases, with 20 bases between them. Germline CDR1 reads SGHAT; CDR2 reads FQNNGV. The CDR3 is 17 amino acids. The CDR3 loop reads CASSLSTGPISNYEQYF. CDR3 DNA: TGTGCCAGCAGCTTAAGTACAGGGCCAATCTCCAACTACGAGCAGTACTTC.

CDR3 sequence: CASSQDFSVRAGDTQYF. DNA of the CDR3: TGCGCCAGCAGCCAAGACTTTTCCGTCCGGGCGGGAGATACGCAGTATTTT. The genes are TRBV4-3 and TRBJ2-3; weak D call: TRBD2 (5 bases). The CDR3 runs 17 residues. V dropped 0 bases and J dropped 5 bases, with 18 bases sitting between them. Germline V gene lookup returns CDR1 LGHNA and CDR2 YSLEER.

This chain's CDR3 is CASSGYKVSPLHF. The CDR3 region has the DNA TGCGCCAGCAGTGGTTACAAGGTTTCACCCCTCCACTTT. The rearrangement links TRBV10-2 to TRBJ1-6; D is ambiguous. Germline CDR1 and CDR2: WSHSY and SAAADI. The CDR3 is made up of 13 amino acids. The germline V and J ends were trimmed by 4 bases and 9 bases, with 10 bases remaining between them.